This is a list of T cell receptor beta chains from one sample in a study of blood T cell repertoires in COVID-19. Repertoires were generated with immunoSEQ multiplex PCR, while TCRdb's copy carries only in-frame clones and drops some. The sample carries about 160,000 clones, roughly 80% recorded once. The sample consisted of PBMCs or T cells enriched from blood (not recorded which). The receptors come from a man aged 50 or older who had recovered from COVID-19. The CDR3 runs from the conserved cysteine through the conserved F or W. The order of the fields is V gene, J gene, CDR3 protein.

V: TRBV6-6
J: TRBJ1-6
CDR3: CASSTWTGEDSPLHF

V: TRBV7-8
J: TRBJ2-3
CDR3: CASSLANGLRATQYF

V: TRBV19
J: TRBJ1-1
CDR3: CASLSKRGGENTEAFF

V: TRBV5-1
J: TRBJ2-3
CDR3: CASSLPTGGTDTQYF

V: TRBV27
J: TRBJ1-6
CDR3: CASSLEGNAYSPLHF

V: TRBV18
J: TRBJ2-2
CDR3: CASSESTGGASGELFF

V: TRBV20-1
J: TRBJ1-1
CDR3: CSADRATEAFF

V: TRBV4-2
J: TRBJ1-6
CDR3: CASSQGGGAHNSPLHF

V: TRBV5-1
J: TRBJ2-6
CDR3: CASSLGDNSGANVLTF

V: TRBV5-1
J: TRBJ1-1
CDR3: CASSLEAVRKNTEAFF

V: TRBV9
J: TRBJ1-3
CDR3: CASSLSLGNTIYF

V: TRBV6-5
J: TRBJ1-3
CDR3: CASSSRDISGNTIYF

V: TRBV5-1
J: TRBJ1-1
CDR3: CASSLARNTEAFF

V: TRBV11-3
J: TRBJ1-2
CDR3: CASSPRGRDDYGYTF

V: TRBV25-1
J: TRBJ2-2
CDR3: CASSEETGADGELFF

V: TRBV3-1/TRBV3-2
J: TRBJ1-3
CDR3: CASSHTGGGNTIYF

V: TRBV7-9
J: TRBJ2-7
CDR3: CASSPSYEQYF

V: TRBV7-2
J: TRBJ2-3
CDR3: CASSLALAGADTQYF